This TCR beta chain comes out of a study of blood T cell repertoires in COVID-19 (dated by TCRdb to the early 2020s). For context, the study as a whole: The collaborator samples originated in the United States, Italy and Spain and spanned the acute and convalescent phases of COVID-19. Sample metadata almost always included a de-identified subject ID, COVID-19 status, age in years and sex. Deeply sampled blood TCRbeta repertoires from subjects exposed to, actively infected with, or recovered from COVID-19 were included in the dataset. The repertoires were made available in a free public database intended to serve as a resource for research on the immune response to SARS-CoV-2. The samples were drawn from the first 160 participants of the ongoing ImmuneRACE study and from 950 to 1,500 subjects provided by 6 global collaborators. The prospective study material was composed of cDNA or gDNA derived from T cells, B-cell-depleted T cells, or PBMCs. HLA class I and class II types, where available, came from metadata supplied by the sample provider rather than from assay-based typing.

This clone was counted a few times. No cognate antigen has been identified for it. No base quality values were provided; no much bigger clone lies one nucleotide off. Collaborating institutions collected whole blood in K2EDTA tubes following their own protocols. For TCRbeta analysis, collaborator samples were shipped as frozen whole blood, as isolated PBMCs, or as DNA extracted from either sample type. Paper-wide results and their limitations: The quantity of clinical and demographic metadata differed by source and by participant and was supplied without curation.

CDR1 SGHTA and CDR2 FQGNSA are derived from the germline V gene. Including cysteine and phenylalanine, the CDR3 has 16 amino acids. The kept DNA is CDR3 alone, 48 bases in frame from the first base. Trimming removed 5 bases from V and 5 bases from J, leaving 20 bases between the germline ends. TCRbeta CDR3 regions were amplified from genomic DNA using the immunoSEQ Assay, a bias-controlled multiplex PCR. The authors' pipeline ran thus. The number of nucleated cells in each sample was estimated by amplification of reference gene primers within the assay. Sequence reads were collapsed and filtered to measure the absolute abundance of every unique TCRbeta CDR3 rearrangement. Productive Simpson clonality was computed per sample as the square root of Simpson's diversity index over productive rearrangements. Not all clones reach the TCRdb copy of this immuneACCESS table, which keeps in-frame sequences only. Checked studies attribute under half of the gap to unresolved V genes and leave the rest unexplained. V, J and clone size are taken as reported in that table, and D and trimming were inferred from the DNA itself. The sample table records 150,000 to 200,000 clones; 75% to 85% of these occur just once. Approximately 11% of the sample belongs to the ten largest clones.

The receptor was isolated from a human donor in a cohort sampled during active COVID-19. This sequence uses TRBV7-2 and TRBJ2-3; 5 matching bases give a weak D call of TRBD2. What was sequenced was peripheral blood. CDR3 region: CASSPQKLNRGDTQYF. The DNA is TGTGCCAGCAGCCCCCAAAAACTAAACCGGGGAGATACGCAGTATTTT.